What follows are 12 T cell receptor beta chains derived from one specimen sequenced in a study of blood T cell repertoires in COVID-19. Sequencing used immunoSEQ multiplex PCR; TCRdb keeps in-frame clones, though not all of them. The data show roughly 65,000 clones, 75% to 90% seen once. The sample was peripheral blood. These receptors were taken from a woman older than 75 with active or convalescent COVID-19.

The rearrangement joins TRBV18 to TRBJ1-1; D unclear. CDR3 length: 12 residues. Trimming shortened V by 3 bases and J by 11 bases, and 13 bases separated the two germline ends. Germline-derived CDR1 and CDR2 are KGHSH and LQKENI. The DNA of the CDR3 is TGTGCCAGCTCACCTTCCGGTTTACCTGCTTTCTTT. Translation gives CASSPSGLPAFF.

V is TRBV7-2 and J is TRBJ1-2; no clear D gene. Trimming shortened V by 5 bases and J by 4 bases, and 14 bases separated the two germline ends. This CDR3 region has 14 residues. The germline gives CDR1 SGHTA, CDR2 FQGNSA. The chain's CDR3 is CASSRGQSGYGYTF. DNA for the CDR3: TGTGCCAGCAGCCGCGGGCAGTCCGGCTATGGCTACACCTTC.

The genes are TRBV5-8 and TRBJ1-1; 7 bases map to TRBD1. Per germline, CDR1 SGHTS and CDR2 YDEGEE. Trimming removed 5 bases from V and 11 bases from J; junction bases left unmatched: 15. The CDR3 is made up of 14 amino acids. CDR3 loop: CASRRQGRGRGAFF. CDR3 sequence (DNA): TGTGCCAGCAGGCGACAGGGAAGGGGGAGAGGGGCTTTCTTT. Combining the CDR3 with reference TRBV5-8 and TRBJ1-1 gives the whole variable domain EAGVTQSPTHLIKTRGQQATLRCSPISGHTSVYWYQQALGLGLQFLLWYDEGEERNRGNFPPRFSGRQFPNYSSELNVNALELEDSALYLCASRRQGRGRGAFFGQGTRLTVV.

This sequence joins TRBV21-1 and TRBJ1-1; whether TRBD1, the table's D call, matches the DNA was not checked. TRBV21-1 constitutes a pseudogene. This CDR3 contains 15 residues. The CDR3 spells CASSGDRGKVTEAFF. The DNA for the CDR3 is TGTGCCAGCAGCGGAGACAGGGGGAAGGTAACTGAAGCTTTCTTT.

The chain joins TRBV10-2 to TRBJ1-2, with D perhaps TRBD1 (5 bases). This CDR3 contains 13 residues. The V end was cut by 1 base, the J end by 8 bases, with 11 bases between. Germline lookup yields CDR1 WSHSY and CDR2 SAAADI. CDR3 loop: CASSELSGHGYTF. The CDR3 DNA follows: TGCGCCAGCAGTGAGTTGTCAGGGCACGGCTACACCTTC.

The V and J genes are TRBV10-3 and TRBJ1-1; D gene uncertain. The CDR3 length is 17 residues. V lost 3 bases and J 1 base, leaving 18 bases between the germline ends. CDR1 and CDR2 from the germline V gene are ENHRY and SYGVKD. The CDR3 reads CAISDPLRGPQNTEAFF. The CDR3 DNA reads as TGTGCCATCAGTGACCCACTGAGAGGGCCACAGAACACTGAAGCTTTCTTT.

The DNA for the CDR3 is TGTGCCAGCAGCTGGACAGGGGACTACGAGCAGTACTTC. Translated: CASSWTGDYEQYF. V usage is TRBV2 and J usage is TRBJ2-7; 9 positions agree with TRBD1. The CDR3 covers 13 residues. Germline CDR1 and CDR2: SNHLY and FYNNEI. V dropped 6 bases and J dropped 3; count of bases not matched to a gene: 3.

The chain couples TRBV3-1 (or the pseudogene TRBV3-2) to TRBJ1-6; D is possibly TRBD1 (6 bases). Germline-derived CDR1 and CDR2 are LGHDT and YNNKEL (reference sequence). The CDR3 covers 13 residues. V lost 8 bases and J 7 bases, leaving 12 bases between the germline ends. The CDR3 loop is CASGTGLNSPLHF. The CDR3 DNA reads TGTGCCAGCGGCACAGGGTTAAATTCACCCCTCCACTTT.

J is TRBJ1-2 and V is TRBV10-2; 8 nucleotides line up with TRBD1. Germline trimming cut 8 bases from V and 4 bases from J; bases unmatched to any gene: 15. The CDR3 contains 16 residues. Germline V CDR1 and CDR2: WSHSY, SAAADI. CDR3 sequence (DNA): TGCGCCAGCCGCCCGACCGAGACAGGGGATGGCTATGGCTACACCTTC. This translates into CASRPTETGDGYGYTF.

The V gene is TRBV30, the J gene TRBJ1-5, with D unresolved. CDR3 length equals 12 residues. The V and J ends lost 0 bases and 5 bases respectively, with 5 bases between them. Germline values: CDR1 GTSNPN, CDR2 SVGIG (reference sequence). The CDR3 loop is CAWSVEDQPQHF. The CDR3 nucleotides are TGTGCCTGGAGTGTAGAGGATCAGCCCCAGCATTTT. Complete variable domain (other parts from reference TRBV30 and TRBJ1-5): SQTIHQWPATLVQPVGSPLSLECTVEGTSNPNLYWYRQAAGRGLQLLFYSVGIGQISSEVPQNLSASRPQDRQFILSSKKLLLSDSGFYLCAWSVEDQPQHFGDGTRLSIL.

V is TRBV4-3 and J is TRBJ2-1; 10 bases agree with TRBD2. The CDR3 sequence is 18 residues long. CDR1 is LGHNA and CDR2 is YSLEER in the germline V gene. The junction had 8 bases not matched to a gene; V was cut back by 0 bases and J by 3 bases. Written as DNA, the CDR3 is TGCGCCAGCAGCCAAGATCTTACGAGCGGGGGGGGCTACAATGAGCAGTTCTTC. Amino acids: CASSQDLTSGGGYNEQFF.

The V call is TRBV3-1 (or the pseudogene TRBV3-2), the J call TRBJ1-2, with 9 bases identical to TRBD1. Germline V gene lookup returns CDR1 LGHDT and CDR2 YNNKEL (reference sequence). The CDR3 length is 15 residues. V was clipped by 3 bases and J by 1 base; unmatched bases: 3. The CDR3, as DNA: TGTGCCAGCAGCCAGGGGACAGGGCTTAACTATGGCTACACCTTC. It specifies CASSQGTGLNYGYTF.